Listed here are 10 T cell receptor beta chains from one sample, sequenced in a study of shared clonotypes between healthy human individuals. Sequencing used immunoSEQ multiplex PCR; TCRdb keeps in-frame clones, though not all of them. Counted here are roughly 500,000 clones, around 73% occurring once; the ten biggest clones make up 12%. The sequencing input was PBMCs. All receptors derive from a woman aged 40 to 50 in good health. Some clones in this sample may be carry-over from other donors' samples.

This chain joins TRBV9 and TRBJ2-7; D not resolved. CDR1 and CDR2 (germline): SGDLS, YYNGEE. CDR3 length: 14 amino acids. The germline V and J ends were trimmed by 0 bases and 2 bases, with 9 bases remaining between them. CDR3 in amino acids: CASSVDPFPYEQYF. CDR3 coding DNA: TGTGCCAGCAGCGTAGACCCTTTCCCCTACGAGCAGTACTTC.

The chain couples TRBV28 to TRBJ1-5, with no clear D. This CDR3 region has 11 residues. Trimming took off 6 bases at V and 3 bases at J, with 3 bases between the two ends. The V gene's germline CDR1 is MDHEN and CDR2 SYDVKM. The CDR3 loop reads CASSYNQPQHF. The CDR3 nucleotides are TGTGCCAGCAGCTACAATCAGCCCCAGCATTTT.

CDR3 nucleotides: TGTGCCAGCAGCGTCACAGCGGGCGCTGAAGCTTTCTTT. This gives the protein CASSVTAGAEAFF. The V and J genes are TRBV7-8 and TRBJ1-1; no firm D call. From germline, CDR1 is SGHVS and CDR2 FQNEAQ. The CDR3 totals 13 residues. V dropped 5 bases and J dropped 6 bases, with 13 bases sitting between them.

The V gene is TRBV4-2, the J gene TRBJ2-1; D ambiguous. The germline CDR1 and CDR2 sequences are LGHNA and YNFKEQ. CDR3 length: 12 residues. The V gene lost 4 bases and the J gene lost 8 bases, with 9 bases spanning the gap. CDR3 sequence reads: CASSLVMDEQFF. In DNA, the CDR3 is TGTGCCAGCAGCCTTGTTATGGATGAGCAGTTCTTC.

V gene TRBV15 combines with J gene TRBJ1-2; D ambiguous. V lost 0 bases to trimming and J lost 4 bases, with 12 bases between them. CDR1 and CDR2 (germline): LNHNV, YYDKDF (reference sequence). The CDR3 totals 15 residues. CDR3 region: CATSRDRGNSYGYTF. In DNA, the CDR3 is TGTGCCACCAGCAGAGATCGAGGAAATAGCTATGGCTACACCTTC. The whole variable domain, filled in from reference TRBV15 and TRBJ1-2, reads DAMVIQNPRYQVTQFGKPVTLSCSQTLNHNVMYWYQQKSSQAPKLLFHYYDKDFNNEADTPDNFQSRRPNTSFCFLDIRSPGLGDTAMYLCATSRDRGNSYGYTFGSGTRLTVV.

The V and J genes are TRBV29-1 and TRBJ2-1; D is ambiguous. CDR3 length equals 13 residues. Germline lookup yields CDR1 SQVTM and CDR2 ANQGSEA. V lost 5 bases and J 6 bases, leaving 14 bases between the germline ends. CDR3 sequence: CSVPHPPVNEQFF. CDR3 sequence (DNA): TGCAGCGTTCCCCACCCCCCGGTCAATGAGCAGTTCTTC.

This chain links TRBV19 with TRBJ2-5; D ambiguous. V lost 4 bases and J lost 5, with 11 bases in between. The germline V gene has CDR1 LNHDA and CDR2 SQIVND (reference sequence). This CDR3 is built from 13 residues. CDR3 sequence: CASSSRDEETQYF. The CDR3 DNA is TGTGCCAGTAGTAGCCGCGATGAGGAGACCCAGTACTTC.

Turning to this clone: This likely stems from a read error, as it lies one base from a far larger clone. The genes are TRBV10-2 and TRBJ1-3, with D unclear. CDR1 WSHSY and CDR2 SAAADI come from the germline V gene. V lost 6 bases and J lost 0, with 18 bases in between. The CDR3 has 17 residues. The CDR3 nucleotides are TGCGCCAGCAGCCCCGCCGCCCCGATAAACTCTGGAAACACCATATATTTT. Translating gives CASSPAAPINSGNTIYF.

The sample holds a few counts of this clone. V usage is TRBV5-1 and J usage is TRBJ2-7; no clear D. With 0 bases removed from V and 0 bases from J, the gap between germline ends came to 13 bases. Germline CDR1 and CDR2: SGHRS and YFSETQ. The CDR3 spans 16 residues. The chain's CDR3 is CASSLAPGYLSYEQYF. In DNA form, the CDR3 reads TGCGCCAGCAGCTTGGCCCCGGGCTACCTCTCCTACGAGCAGTACTTC.

CDR3: CASSHGGKGENTEAFF. DNA for the CDR3: TGTGCCAGCAGTCACGGGGGGAAGGGGGAGAACACTGAAGCTTTCTTT. This sequence joins TRBV27 and TRBJ1-1; D is perhaps TRBD1 (6 bases). Trimming removed 5 bases from V and 1 base from J, with 17 bases in between. Germline V CDR1 and CDR2: MNHEY, SMNVEV (reference sequence). This CDR3 comprises 16 residues.